This is a list of T cell receptor beta chains from one sample in a study of blood T cell repertoires in COVID-19. The method was immunoSEQ multiplex PCR; TCRdb's version includes in-frame clones alone and lacks a portion of them. The sample includes approximately 280,000 clones, around 90% of them seen just once. Sequencing was performed on peripheral blood. The origin of the receptors is a man aged 45-65 years with acute or convalescent COVID-19. Each CDR3 is given with its conserved first and last residue. D genes are given only for firm matches. Clone size is not always given. Where it is, it says once, few, many or a class for expanded clones.

v_call	d_call	clone_size	j_call	cdr3_nt	cdr3_aa
TRBV29-1	.	.	TRBJ2-1	TGCAGCGTTGATTATCGTCCAGGGCGTTCCTACAATGAGCAGTTCTTC	CSVDYRPGRSYNEQFF
TRBV7-3	.	.	TRBJ2-2	TGTGCCAGCAGCTTGTATAGCACCGGGGAGCTGTTTTTT	CASSLYSTGELFF
TRBV9	.	.	TRBJ1-3	TGTGCCAGCAGTTCTAGAGACAGACCCATATATTTT	CASSSRDRPIYF
TRBV6-5	.	.	TRBJ1-4	TGTGCCACGAAACGGTCAACTAATGAAAAACTGTTTTTT	CATKRSTNEKLFF
TRBV5-8	.	few	TRBJ2-1	TGTGCCAGCACCATTAGGGGGGGGAGCTCCTACAATGAGCAGTTCTTC	CASTIRGGSSYNEQFF
TRBV29-1	TRBD1	.	TRBJ1-2	TGCAGCGGTTCCGGGACAGGGTATGGCTACACCTTC	CSGSGTGYGYTF
TRBV19	TRBD1	.	TRBJ1-1	TGTGCCAGTAGCCACAGGGGGCGCGGGCGGAACACTGAAGCTTTCTTT	CASSHRGRGRNTEAFF
TRBV5-1	.	.	TRBJ1-2	TGCGCCAGCAGCTTGGCAGGAGCAGGGTATGGCTACACCTTC	CASSLAGAGYGYTF
TRBV10-3	TRBD2	.	TRBJ2-1	TGTGCCACGAGGGCTAGCGGTTTCAGTGAGCAGTTCTTC	CATRASGFSEQFF
TRBV27	.	.	TRBJ1-6	TGTGCCAGCATCCGCAGGGTCACGGATTCACCCCTCCACTTT	CASIRRVTDSPLHF
TRBV20-1	.	.	TRBJ1-6	TGCAGTGCGGGCTCACCCCTCCACTTT	CSAGSPLHF
TRBV7-3	TRBD2	.	TRBJ2-3	TGTGCCAGCAGCTACGGACTAGCGGGGGTTTCCTACACAGATACGCAGTATTTT	CASSYGLAGVSYTDTQYF
TRBV18	.	.	TRBJ2-5	TGTGCCAGCTCAAAGGGGCGCCAAGAGACCCAGTACTTC	CASSKGRQETQYF
TRBV7-9	.	once	TRBJ1-4	TGTGCCAGCAGCTTGCAGGTGGGCGAAAAACTGTTTTTT	CASSLQVGEKLFF
TRBV15	.	.	TRBJ2-5	TGTGCCACCAGCAGAGATACCGGGGTCCAAGAGACCCAGTACTTC	CATSRDTGVQETQYF
TRBV11-1	TRBD2	.	TRBJ2-5	TGTGCCAGCAGCTTAGCCCAGGCTAGCGGGGGTGAGACCCAGTACTTC	CASSLAQASGGETQYF
TRBV3-1/TRBV3-2	.	.	TRBJ2-3	TGTGCCAGCAGCAGCTCCGGAGATACGCAGTATTTT	CASSSSGDTQYF
TRBV11-3	TRBD1	.	TRBJ2-7	TGTGCCAGCAGCTCCGGGACAGGGGACTACGAGCAGTACTTC	CASSSGTGDYEQYF
TRBV19	.	.	TRBJ1-1	TGTGCCAGTAGTATTCCCGGGGGAACCCCTGAAGCTTTCTTT	CASSIPGGTPEAFF
TRBV27	.	few	TRBJ2-1	TGTGCCAGCAGTTTTGAAGCAGGGGCCTACAATGAGCAGTTCTTC	CASSFEAGAYNEQFF
TRBV7-8	TRBD2	.	TRBJ2-1	TGTGCCATCTCTAGCGGGGGGCCGTCAAATGAGCAGTTCTTC	CAISSGGPSNEQFF
TRBV25-1	.	.	TRBJ2-5	TGTGCCAGCAGTGATACGAGGGCCGGGGAGACCCAGTACTTC	CASSDTRAGETQYF
TRBV7-9	.	.	TRBJ2-7	TGTGCCAGCAGCGACAGGAGGAATTCCTACGAGCAGTACTTC	CASSDRRNSYEQYF
TRBV14	.	.	TRBJ1-3	TGTGCCAGCAAGCGCCTTGGCTCTGGAAACACCATATATTTT	CASKRLGSGNTIYF
TRBV19	TRBD2	.	TRBJ2-7	TGTGCCAGTAGTCCAGGGAGGGGTGGCTGGATCTACGAGCAGTACTTC	CASSPGRGGWIYEQYF
TRBV5-4	TRBD1	few	TRBJ1-4	TGTGCCAGCAGCTTGGCCGGGACAGGGGGCGAAAAACTGTTTTTT	CASSLAGTGGEKLFF
TRBV12-5	.	.	TRBJ2-1	TGTGCTAGTGGTCCATCGTGGGACTTCAATGAGCAGTTCTTC	CASGPSWDFNEQFF
TRBV18	.	.	TRBJ2-7	TGTGCCAGCTCACACCTCGAGGGGGGGAACTACGAGCAGTACTTC	CASSHLEGGNYEQYF
TRBV27	TRBD1	.	TRBJ2-1	TGTGCCAGCAGTTTGGACAGGGCGGGCTACAATGAGCAGTTCTTC	CASSLDRAGYNEQFF
TRBV27	.	.	TRBJ2-7	TGTGCCAGCTTAACGTGGGACACCCCTTGGGAGCAGTACTTC	CASLTWDTPWEQYF
TRBV7-9	.	.	TRBJ2-3	TGTGCCAGCAGCCTCCGGAGCGGCACAGATACGCAGTATTTT	CASSLRSGTDTQYF
TRBV9	TRBD1	.	TRBJ2-7	TGTGCCAGCAGCACCAGGACAGGGGTGTACGAGCAGTACTTC	CASSTRTGVYEQYF
TRBV7-8	.	.	TRBJ2-3	TGTGCCAGCAGCTTACGAGCGGAGTCCCTTACGCAGTATTTT	CASSLRAESLTQYF
TRBV7-3	.	.	TRBJ2-7	TGTGCCAGCAGCTTAATGGCGGCGGGGGAGCAGTACTTC	CASSLMAAGEQYF
TRBV6-6	.	.	TRBJ1-1	TGTGCCAGCAGTGTACGGACAGTTATGAACACTGAAGCTTTCTTT	CASSVRTVMNTEAFF
TRBV19	.	.	TRBJ1-5	TGTGCCAGTAGATGGGGAATACAGGAGCTTAGCAATCAGCCCCAGCATTTT	CASRWGIQELSNQPQHF
TRBV5-6	TRBD2	.	TRBJ2-1	TGTGCCAGCAGCTGGGGACTAGCGGGGGGAGGTGAGCAGTTCTTC	CASSWGLAGGGEQFF
TRBV7-3	.	.	TRBJ1-1	TGTGCCAGCAGCTCAGGACGGGGGAACACTGAAGCTTTCTTT	CASSSGRGNTEAFF
TRBV7-3	TRBD1	.	TRBJ1-5	TGTGCCAGCAGCTTTTCGACAGGGGGCCGTCAGCCCCAGCATTTT	CASSFSTGGRQPQHF
TRBV4-1	.	few	TRBJ1-1	TGCGCCAGCAGCCAAGGACAGCCGCCCTATGAAGCTTTCTTT	CASSQGQPPYEAFF